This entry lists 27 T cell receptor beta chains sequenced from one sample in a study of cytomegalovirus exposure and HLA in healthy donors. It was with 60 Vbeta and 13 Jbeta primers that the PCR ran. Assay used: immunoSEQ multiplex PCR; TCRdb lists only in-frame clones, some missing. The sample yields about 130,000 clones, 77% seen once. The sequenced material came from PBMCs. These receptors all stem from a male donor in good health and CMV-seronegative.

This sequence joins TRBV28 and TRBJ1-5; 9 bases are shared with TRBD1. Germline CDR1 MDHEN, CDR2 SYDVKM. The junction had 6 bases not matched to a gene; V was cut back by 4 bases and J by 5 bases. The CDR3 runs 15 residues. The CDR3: CASSSRDRVYQPQHF. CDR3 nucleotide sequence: TGTGCCAGCAGTTCCCGGGACAGGGTCTATCAGCCCCAGCATTTT.

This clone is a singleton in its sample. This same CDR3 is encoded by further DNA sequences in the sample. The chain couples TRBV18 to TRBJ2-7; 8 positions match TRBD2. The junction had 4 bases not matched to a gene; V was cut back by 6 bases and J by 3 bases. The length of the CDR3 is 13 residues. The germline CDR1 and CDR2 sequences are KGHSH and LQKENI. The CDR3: CASSPGTSYEQYF. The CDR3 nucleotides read TGTGCCAGCTCGCCCGGGACTAGCTACGAGCAGTACTTC.

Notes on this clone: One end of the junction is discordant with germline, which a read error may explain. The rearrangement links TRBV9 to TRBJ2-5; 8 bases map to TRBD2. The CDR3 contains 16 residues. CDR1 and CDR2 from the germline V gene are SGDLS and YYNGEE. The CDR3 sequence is CASNVVGAGASETQYF. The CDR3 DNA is TGTGCCAGCAACGTAGTTGGAGCGGGAGCTTCGGAGACCCAGTACTTC.

The CDR3 DNA reads as TGTGCCAGCACCCATCTGGGAGGCAAAGAGACCCAGTACTTC. This gives the protein CASTHLGGKETQYF. The rearrangement uses TRBV6-5 and TRBJ2-5, with a weak D call TRBD2 (6 bases). Looked up from germline, CDR1 is MNHEY and CDR2 is SVGAGI. V was cut by 7 bases and J by 3 bases, with 15 bases left in between. The CDR3 is 14 residues long.

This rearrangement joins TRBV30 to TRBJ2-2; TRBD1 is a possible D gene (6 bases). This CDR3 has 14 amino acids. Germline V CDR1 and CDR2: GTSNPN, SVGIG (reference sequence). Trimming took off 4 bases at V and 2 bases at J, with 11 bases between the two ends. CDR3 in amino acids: CAWKARGNTGELFF. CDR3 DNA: TGTGCCTGGAAGGCCAGGGGTAACACCGGGGAGCTGTTTTTT.

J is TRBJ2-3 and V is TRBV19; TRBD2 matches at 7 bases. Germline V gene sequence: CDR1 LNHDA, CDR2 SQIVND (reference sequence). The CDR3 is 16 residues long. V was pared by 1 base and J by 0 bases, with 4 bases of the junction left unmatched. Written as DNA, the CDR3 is TGTGCCAGTAGTATAGCCAGCGGGGCTAGCACAGATACGCAGTATTTT. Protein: CASSIASGASTDTQYF. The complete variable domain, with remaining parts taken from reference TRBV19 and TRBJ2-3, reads DGGITQSPKYLFRKEGQNVTLSCEQNLNHDAMYWYRQDPGQGLRLIYYSQIVNDFQKGDIAEGYSVSREKKESFPLTVTSAQKNPTAFYLCASSIASGASTDTQYFGPGTRLTVL.

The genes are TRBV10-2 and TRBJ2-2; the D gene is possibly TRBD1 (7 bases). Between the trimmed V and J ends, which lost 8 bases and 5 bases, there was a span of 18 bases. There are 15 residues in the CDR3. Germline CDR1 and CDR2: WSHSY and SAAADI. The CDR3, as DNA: TGCGCCAGCGTTGGACAGGCGGGGTGGACCGGGGAGCTGTTTTTT. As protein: CASVGQAGWTGELFF.

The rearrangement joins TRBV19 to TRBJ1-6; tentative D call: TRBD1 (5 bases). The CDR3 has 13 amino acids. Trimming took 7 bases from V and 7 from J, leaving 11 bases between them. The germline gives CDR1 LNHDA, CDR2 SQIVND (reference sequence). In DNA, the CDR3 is TGTGCCAGTAACAGGAATTACAATTCACCCCTCCACTTT. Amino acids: CASNRNYNSPLHF.

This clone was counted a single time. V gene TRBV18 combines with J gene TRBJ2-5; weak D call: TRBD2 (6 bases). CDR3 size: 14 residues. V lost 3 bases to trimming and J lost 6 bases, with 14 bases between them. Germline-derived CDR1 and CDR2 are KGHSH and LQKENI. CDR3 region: CASSPPMGRQTQYF. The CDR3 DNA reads TGTGCCAGCTCACCGCCGATGGGGAGGCAGACCCAGTACTTC.

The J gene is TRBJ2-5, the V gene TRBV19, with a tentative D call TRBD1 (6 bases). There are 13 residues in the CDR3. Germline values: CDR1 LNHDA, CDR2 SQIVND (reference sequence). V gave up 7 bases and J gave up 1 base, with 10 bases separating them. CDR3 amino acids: CASKDSTQETQYF. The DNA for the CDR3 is TGTGCCAGTAAGGACAGTACCCAAGAGACCCAGTACTTC.

The CDR3 DNA reads TGTGCCAGCAGCTTGGCCCCCGACAGGGGATTTGGCTACACCTTC. It yields the protein CASSLAPDRGFGYTF. V is TRBV5-6 and J is TRBJ1-2; 8 bases are a match to TRBD1. CDR3 size: 15 residues. V gave up 0 bases and J gave up 7 bases; unmatched junction bases: 8. Germline V gives CDR1 SGHDT, CDR2 YYEEEE.

CDR3 protein: CATHRDRRGTEAFF. The CDR3 bases are TGTGCCACGCACCGGGACAGGAGGGGTACTGAAGCTTTCTTT. The chain links TRBV28 to TRBJ1-1, with 8 bases fitting TRBD1. CDR1 and CDR2 (germline): MDHEN, SYDVKM. Losses at the gene ends were 10 bases for V and 5 bases for J; bases not matched to a gene: 12. The CDR3 totals 14 residues.

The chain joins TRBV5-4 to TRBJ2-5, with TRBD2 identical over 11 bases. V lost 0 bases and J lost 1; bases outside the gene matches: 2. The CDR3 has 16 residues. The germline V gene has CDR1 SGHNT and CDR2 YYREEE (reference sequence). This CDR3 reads CASSLVGTSGQETQYF. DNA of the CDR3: TGTGCCAGCAGCTTGGTCGGGACTAGCGGCCAAGAGACCCAGTACTTC.

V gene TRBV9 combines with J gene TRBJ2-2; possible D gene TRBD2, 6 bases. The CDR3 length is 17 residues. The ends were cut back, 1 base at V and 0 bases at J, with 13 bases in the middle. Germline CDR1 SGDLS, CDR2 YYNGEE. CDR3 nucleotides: TGTGCCAGCAGCGTAATGGGCGGGACGGCGAACACCGGGGAGCTGTTTTTT. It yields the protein CASSVMGGTANTGELFF.

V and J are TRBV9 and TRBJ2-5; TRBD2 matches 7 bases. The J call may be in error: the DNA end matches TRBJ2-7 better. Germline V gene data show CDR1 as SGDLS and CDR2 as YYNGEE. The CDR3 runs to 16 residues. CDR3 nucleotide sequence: TGTGCCAGCAGCCCCCCGGCGGGGAGGGACGCCTACGAGCAGTACTTC. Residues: CASSPPAGRDAYEQYF.

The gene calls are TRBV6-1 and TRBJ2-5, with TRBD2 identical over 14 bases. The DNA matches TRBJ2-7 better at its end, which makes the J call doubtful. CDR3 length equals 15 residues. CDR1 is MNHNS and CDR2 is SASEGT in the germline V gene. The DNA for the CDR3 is TGTGCCAGCAGTGTGGGACTAGCGGGAGTGTACGAGCAGTACTTC. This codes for CASSVGLAGVYEQYF.

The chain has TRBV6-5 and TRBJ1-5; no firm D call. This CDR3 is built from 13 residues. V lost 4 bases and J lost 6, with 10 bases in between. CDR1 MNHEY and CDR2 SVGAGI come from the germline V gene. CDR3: CASSSRFSQPQHF. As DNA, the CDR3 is TGTGCCAGCAGTTCCCGCTTTAGTCAGCCCCAGCATTTT.

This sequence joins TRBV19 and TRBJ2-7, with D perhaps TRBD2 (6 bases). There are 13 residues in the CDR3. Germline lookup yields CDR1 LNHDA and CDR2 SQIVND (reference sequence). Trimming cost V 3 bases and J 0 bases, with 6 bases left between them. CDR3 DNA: TGTGCCAGTAGTATGGGACTCTCCTACGAGCAGTACTTC. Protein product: CASSMGLSYEQYF.

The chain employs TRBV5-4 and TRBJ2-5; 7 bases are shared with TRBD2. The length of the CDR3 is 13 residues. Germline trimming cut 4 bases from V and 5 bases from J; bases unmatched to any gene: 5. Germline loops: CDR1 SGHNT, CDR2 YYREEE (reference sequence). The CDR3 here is CASSISGEETQYF. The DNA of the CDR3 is TGTGCCAGCAGCATCAGCGGGGAGGAGACCCAGTACTTC.

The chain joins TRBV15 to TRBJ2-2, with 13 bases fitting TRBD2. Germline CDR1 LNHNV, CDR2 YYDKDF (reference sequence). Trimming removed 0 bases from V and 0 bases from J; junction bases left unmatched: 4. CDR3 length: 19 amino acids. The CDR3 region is CATSRDGTSGGANTGELFF. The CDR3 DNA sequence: TGTGCCACCAGCAGAGATGGAACTAGCGGGGGGGCGAACACCGGGGAGCTGTTTTTT.

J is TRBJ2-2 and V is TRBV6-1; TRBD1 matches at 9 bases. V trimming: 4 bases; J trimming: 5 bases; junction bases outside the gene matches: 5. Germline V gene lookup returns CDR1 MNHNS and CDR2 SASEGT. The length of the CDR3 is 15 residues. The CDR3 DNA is TGTGCCAGCAGTGGAGGGACAGGGTGGACCGGGGAGCTGTTTTTT. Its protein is CASSGGTGWTGELFF.

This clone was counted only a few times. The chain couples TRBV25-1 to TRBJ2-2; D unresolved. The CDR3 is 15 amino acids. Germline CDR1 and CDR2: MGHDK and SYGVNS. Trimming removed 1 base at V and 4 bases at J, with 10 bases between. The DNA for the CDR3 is TGTGCCAGCAGTGAATTTCTAACCCCCACCGGGGAGCTGTTTTTT. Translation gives CASSEFLTPTGELFF. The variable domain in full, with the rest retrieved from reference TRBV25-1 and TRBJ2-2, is EADIYQTPRYLVIGTGKKITLECSQTMGHDKMYWYQQDPGMELHLIHYSYGVNSTEKGDLSSESTVSRIRTEHFPLTLESARPSHTSQYLCASSEFLTPTGELFFGEGSRLTVL.

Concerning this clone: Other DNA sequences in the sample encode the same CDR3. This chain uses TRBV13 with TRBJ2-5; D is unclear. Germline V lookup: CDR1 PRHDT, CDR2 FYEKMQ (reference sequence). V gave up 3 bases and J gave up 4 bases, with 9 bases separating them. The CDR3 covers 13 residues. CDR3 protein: CASSLVRLETQYF. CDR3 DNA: TGTGCCAGCAGCTTGGTGAGGTTAGAGACCCAGTACTTC.

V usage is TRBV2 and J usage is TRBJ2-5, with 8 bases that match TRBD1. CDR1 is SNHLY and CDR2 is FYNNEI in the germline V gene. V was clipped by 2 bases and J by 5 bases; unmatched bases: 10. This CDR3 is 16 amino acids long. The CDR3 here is CASSEWSDREVETQYF. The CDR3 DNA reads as TGTGCCAGCAGTGAATGGTCGGACAGGGAGGTGGAGACCCAGTACTTC.

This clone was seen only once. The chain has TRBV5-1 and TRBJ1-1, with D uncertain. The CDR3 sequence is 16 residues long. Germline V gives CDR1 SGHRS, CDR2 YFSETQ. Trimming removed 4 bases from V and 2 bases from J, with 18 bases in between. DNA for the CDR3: TGCGCCAGCAGCGTGAGCGGCCGGACGGCAAACACTGAAGCTTTCTTT. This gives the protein CASSVSGRTANTEAFF. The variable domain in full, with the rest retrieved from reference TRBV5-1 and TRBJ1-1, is KAGVTQTPRYLIKTRGQQVTLSCSPISGHRSVSWYQQTPGQGLQFLFEYFSETQRNKGNFPGRFSGRQFSNSRSEMNVSTLELGDSALYLCASSVSGRTANTEAFFGQGTRLTVV.

The CDR3 bases are TGTGCCAGCAGCACCGGGAACCTTTACGAGCAGTACTTC. As protein: CASSTGNLYEQYF. The V and J genes are TRBV7-9 and TRBJ2-7; D is possibly TRBD2 (5 bases). This CDR3 spans 13 amino acids. The germline V and J ends were trimmed by 5 bases and 4 bases, with 12 bases remaining between them. In germline, CDR1 is SEHNR, CDR2 FQNEAQ (reference sequence).

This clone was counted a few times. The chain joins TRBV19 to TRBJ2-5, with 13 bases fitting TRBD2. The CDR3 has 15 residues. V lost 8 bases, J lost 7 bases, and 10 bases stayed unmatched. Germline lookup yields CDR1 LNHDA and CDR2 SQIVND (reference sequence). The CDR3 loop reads CASGSGLAGEGTQYF. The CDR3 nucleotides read TGTGCCAGTGGCTCTGGACTAGCGGGGGAAGGGACCCAGTACTTC.